The sequence of this TCR beta chain was determined in a study of blood T cell repertoires in COVID-19. Study overall: Samples representing acute and convalescent COVID-19 were sourced from the United States, Italy and Spain. The analysed material was cDNA or gDNA that came from T cells, B-cell-depleted T cells, or PBMCs.

Trimming took 4 bases from V and 1 from J; bases not matched to a gene: 4. The CDR3 has 16 residues. CDR1 SGDLS and CDR2 YYNGEE come from the germline V gene. Per the original methods: Estimation of nucleated cell counts was performed using reference gene primer amplification. The assay was immunoSEQ multiplex PCR, and TCRdb's table has in-frame clones only and misses some. D and trimming come from the DNA, and the V and J calls and clone size come from that table. This sample has 90,000 to 130,000 clones, with less than 75% found just once. This receptor was taken from a woman in her thirties or forties with acute or convalescent COVID-19. The sequencing input was peripheral blood. This chain connects TRBV9 to TRBJ2-2; 10 bases map to TRBD2. CDR3 in amino acids: CASSPRTSGNTGELFF. The CDR3 DNA reads as TGTGCCAGCAGCCCTAGGACTAGCGGGAACACCGGGGAGCTGTTTTTT.